The rows below give T cell receptor beta chains drawn from one sample of a study of blood T cell repertoires in COVID-19. TCRdb keeps only in-frame clones here, not all; method: immunoSEQ multiplex PCR. The table lists under 300,000 clones, 85% to 90% of them singletons. The sample taken for sequencing was PBMCs or T cells enriched from blood (not recorded which). The receptors were gathered from a man between 18 and 29 years old who had recovered from COVID-19. Each CDR3 is given with its conserved first and last residue. A D gene is named only where the DNA matches it firmly. A row's size may be missing; if present it is once, few, many or a size class.

clone size: .
D gene: .
V gene: TRBV19
J gene: TRBJ1-1
CDR3 protein: CASSIGVRVNTEAFF
CDR3 DNA: TGTGCCAGTAGTATAGGTGTCAGGGTGAACACTGAAGCTTTCTTT

clone size: .
D gene: TRBD2
V gene: TRBV9
J gene: TRBJ2-3
CDR3 protein: CASSVEVIRGGGSTDTQYF
CDR3 DNA: TGTGCCAGCAGCGTAGAGGTTATACGTGGGGGAGGGAGTACAGATACGCAGTATTTT

clone size: .
D gene: .
V gene: TRBV27
J gene: TRBJ2-7
CDR3 protein: CASSLFTGETYEQYF
CDR3 DNA: TGTGCCAGCAGTTTATTTACGGGGGAAACCTACGAGCAGTACTTC

clone size: .
D gene: TRBD2
V gene: TRBV5-1
J gene: TRBJ2-2
CDR3 protein: CASSPPRTRPTGELFF
CDR3 DNA: TGCGCCAGCAGCCCCCCCAGGACTAGGCCCACCGGGGAGCTGTTTTTT

clone size: .
D gene: .
V gene: TRBV4-1
J gene: TRBJ1-5
CDR3 protein: CASSQSGNQPQHF
CDR3 DNA: TGCGCCAGCAGCCAGTCAGGAAATCAGCCCCAGCATTTT

clone size: .
D gene: .
V gene: TRBV12-3/TRBV12-4
J gene: TRBJ2-7
CDR3 protein: CASSFRGAGEQYF
CDR3 DNA: TGTGCCAGCAGTTTCAGGGGGGCGGGCGAGCAGTACTTC

clone size: .
D gene: TRBD2
V gene: TRBV2
J gene: TRBJ2-1
CDR3 protein: CASSWTSGRYNEQFF
CDR3 DNA: TGTGCCAGCAGTTGGACTAGCGGGAGGTACAATGAGCAGTTCTTC

clone size: .
D gene: .
V gene: TRBV7-9
J gene: TRBJ2-2
CDR3 protein: CASSLGPGELFF
CDR3 DNA: TGTGCCAGCAGCTTAGGGCCGGGGGAGCTGTTTTTT

clone size: .
D gene: .
V gene: TRBV30
J gene: TRBJ2-7
CDR3 protein: CAWSGTAAYEQYF
CDR3 DNA: TGTGCCTGGAGTGGGACAGCGGCCTACGAGCAGTACTTC

clone size: .
D gene: TRBD1
V gene: TRBV7-8
J gene: TRBJ2-2
CDR3 protein: CASSSPGGAGGELFF
CDR3 DNA: TGTGCCAGCAGCTCCCCAGGGGGCGCCGGCGGGGAGCTGTTTTTT

clone size: .
D gene: .
V gene: TRBV2
J gene: TRBJ2-6
CDR3 protein: CASENAGFGANVLTF
CDR3 DNA: TGTGCCAGCGAGAATGCGGGGTTTGGGGCCAACGTCCTGACTTTC

clone size: .
D gene: .
V gene: TRBV7-6
J gene: TRBJ2-7
CDR3 protein: CASSLMGAGEQYF
CDR3 DNA: TGTGCCAGCAGCTTAATGGGGGCGGGCGAGCAGTACTTC

clone size: .
D gene: TRBD1
V gene: TRBV11-1
J gene: TRBJ1-2
CDR3 protein: CASSEGPKQGNYGYTF
CDR3 DNA: TGTGCCAGCAGCGAAGGACCTAAACAGGGGAACTATGGCTACACCTTC

clone size: .
D gene: TRBD1
V gene: TRBV11-2
J gene: TRBJ1-2
CDR3 protein: CASSLGQGTPGRNYGYTF
CDR3 DNA: TGTGCCAGCAGCTTGGGACAGGGGACCCCGGGGAGAAACTATGGCTACACCTTC

clone size: .
D gene: .
V gene: TRBV12-5
J gene: TRBJ1-4
CDR3 protein: CASGWGPGLINEKLFF
CDR3 DNA: TGTGCTAGTGGTTGGGGCCCGGGTCTTATTAATGAAAAACTGTTTTTT

clone size: .
D gene: TRBD2
V gene: TRBV29-1
J gene: TRBJ2-1
CDR3 protein: CSADLAGGYNEQFF
CDR3 DNA: TGCAGCGCCGACCTAGCGGGGGGGTACAATGAGCAGTTCTTC

clone size: few
D gene: .
V gene: TRBV12-3/TRBV12-4
J gene: TRBJ1-2
CDR3 protein: CASSFKSSYGYTF
CDR3 DNA: TGTGCCAGCAGTTTTAAGTCTAGCTATGGCTACACCTTC

clone size: .
D gene: .
V gene: TRBV9
J gene: TRBJ2-5
CDR3 protein: CASSVDISGGPQETQYF
CDR3 DNA: TGTGCCAGCAGCGTAGACATTTCCGGGGGGCCCCAAGAGACCCAGTACTTC

clone size: .
D gene: .
V gene: TRBV19
J gene: TRBJ2-5
CDR3 protein: CASSSSGYTQYF
CDR3 DNA: TGTGCCAGTAGTAGTAGCGGCTATACCCAGTACTTC

clone size: few
D gene: TRBD1
V gene: TRBV28
J gene: TRBJ2-7
CDR3 protein: CASSLYNRGDEQYF
CDR3 DNA: TGTGCCAGCAGTTTGTATAACAGGGGAGACGAGCAGTACTTC

clone size: .
D gene: TRBD2
V gene: TRBV6-1
J gene: TRBJ2-1
CDR3 protein: CASSEGTSKQFF
CDR3 DNA: TGTGCCAGCAGTGAAGGGACTAGCAAGCAGTTCTTC

clone size: .
D gene: TRBD1
V gene: TRBV28
J gene: TRBJ1-1
CDR3 protein: CASSLTRYFGDRDMNTEAFF
CDR3 DNA: TGTGCCAGCAGTTTAACCCGATACTTCGGTGACAGGGATATGAACACTGAAGCTTTCTTT

clone size: .
D gene: .
V gene: TRBV20-1
J gene: TRBJ2-7
CDR3 protein: CSASEGPSYEQYF
CDR3 DNA: TGCAGTGCTAGTGAGGGGCCCAGCTACGAGCAGTACTTC

clone size: .
D gene: TRBD1
V gene: TRBV2
J gene: TRBJ1-6
CDR3 protein: CASDGTGDSPLHF
CDR3 DNA: TGTGCCAGCGATGGGACAGGGGACTCACCCCTCCACTTT

clone size: few
D gene: .
V gene: TRBV9
J gene: TRBJ1-3
CDR3 protein: CASSPLQGRFLSGNTIYF
CDR3 DNA: TGTGCCAGCAGCCCGCTACAGGGTCGCTTTCTCTCTGGAAACACCATATATTTT

clone size: .
D gene: TRBD2
V gene: TRBV6-1
J gene: TRBJ2-3
CDR3 protein: CASSDFGSGSYRDTQYF
CDR3 DNA: TGTGCCAGCAGTGATTTCGGTAGCGGGAGTTATCGAGATACGCAGTATTTT

clone size: .
D gene: .
V gene: TRBV6-5
J gene: TRBJ1-4
CDR3 protein: CASSYTKSLGGEKLFF
CDR3 DNA: TGTGCCAGCAGTTACACTAAGTCCCTGGGAGGTGAAAAACTGTTTTTT

clone size: .
D gene: .
V gene: TRBV29-1
J gene: TRBJ2-1
CDR3 protein: CSSGTGEQFF
CDR3 DNA: TGCAGCTCCGGGACTGGGGAGCAGTTCTTC

clone size: .
D gene: .
V gene: TRBV28
J gene: TRBJ2-3
CDR3 protein: CASSSGGTRALSDTQYF
CDR3 DNA: TGTGCCAGCAGTTCAGGGGGGACTAGGGCGCTCTCAGATACGCAGTATTTT

clone size: .
D gene: .
V gene: TRBV19
J gene: TRBJ1-1
CDR3 protein: CASSIRGTEAFF
CDR3 DNA: TGTGCCAGTAGTATAAGGGGCACTGAAGCTTTCTTT

clone size: once
D gene: .
V gene: TRBV2
J gene: TRBJ2-2
CDR3 protein: CASSEQGNSPGELFF
CDR3 DNA: TGTGCCAGCAGTGAGCAGGGGAATAGTCCCGGGGAGCTGTTTTTT

clone size: .
D gene: .
V gene: TRBV6-5
J gene: TRBJ1-4
CDR3 protein: CASRRQYHNEKLFF
CDR3 DNA: TGTGCCAGCAGAAGACAGTATCATAATGAAAAACTGTTTTTT

clone size: .
D gene: .
V gene: TRBV14
J gene: TRBJ1-2
CDR3 protein: CASSLRRRDTTYGYTF
CDR3 DNA: TGTGCCAGCAGCCTGAGAAGACGGGACACCACCTATGGCTACACCTTC

clone size: .
D gene: .
V gene: TRBV15
J gene: TRBJ2-5
CDR3 protein: CATSRKNRETQYF
CDR3 DNA: TGTGCCACCAGCAGGAAGAACAGGGAGACCCAGTACTTC

clone size: once
D gene: .
V gene: TRBV19
J gene: TRBJ1-1
CDR3 protein: CASSIGSEGLVNTEAFF
CDR3 DNA: TGTGCCAGTAGTATAGGCAGTGAGGGATTGGTGAACACTGAAGCTTTCTTT

clone size: .
D gene: .
V gene: TRBV5-5
J gene: TRBJ1-1
CDR3 protein: CASSSAPVQGGWATEAFF
CDR3 DNA: TGTGCCAGCAGCTCCGCCCCGGTGCAGGGTGGTTGGGCCACTGAAGCTTTCTTT

clone size: many
D gene: TRBD2
V gene: TRBV7-9
J gene: TRBJ2-5
CDR3 protein: CASSFWTSGQETQYF
CDR3 DNA: TGTGCCAGCAGCTTCTGGACTAGCGGGCAGGAGACCCAGTACTTC

clone size: .
D gene: .
V gene: TRBV4-2
J gene: TRBJ2-7
CDR3 protein: CASSQDGRGGDYEQYF
CDR3 DNA: TGTGCCAGCAGCCAAGATGGTCGTGGAGGGGACTACGAGCAGTACTTC

clone size: .
D gene: TRBD1
V gene: TRBV30
J gene: TRBJ1-1
CDR3 protein: CAWSGQGNTEAFF
CDR3 DNA: TGTGCCTGGAGCGGACAGGGGAACACTGAAGCTTTCTTT

clone size: .
D gene: .
V gene: TRBV3-1/TRBV3-2
J gene: TRBJ1-3
CDR3 protein: CASSPRGAFSGNTIYF
CDR3 DNA: TGTGCCAGCAGCCCGCGGGGGGCCTTCTCTGGAAACACCATATATTTT

clone size: .
D gene: .
V gene: TRBV27
J gene: TRBJ1-4
CDR3 protein: CASSSGASNEKLFF
CDR3 DNA: TGTGCCAGCAGTTCAGGGGCCTCTAATGAAAAACTGTTTTTT

clone size: .
D gene: .
V gene: TRBV19
J gene: TRBJ2-1
CDR3 protein: CASSADRDSLYNEQFF
CDR3 DNA: TGTGCCAGTAGTGCTGACCGGGACTCCCTATACAATGAGCAGTTCTTC

clone size: .
D gene: .
V gene: TRBV6-5
J gene: TRBJ2-2
CDR3 protein: CASRSPGQNTGELFF
CDR3 DNA: TGTGCCAGCAGATCTCCGGGACAGAACACCGGGGAGCTGTTTTTT

clone size: .
D gene: TRBD2
V gene: TRBV6-5
J gene: TRBJ2-1
CDR3 protein: CATRAGTTYNEQFF
CDR3 DNA: TGTGCCACCCGCGCCGGGACTACCTACAATGAGCAGTTCTTC

clone size: .
D gene: .
V gene: TRBV12-3/TRBV12-4
J gene: TRBJ2-2
CDR3 protein: CASSLLNTGELFF
CDR3 DNA: TGTGCCAGCAGTTTACTGAACACCGGGGAGCTGTTTTTT

clone size: .
D gene: TRBD1
V gene: TRBV19
J gene: TRBJ1-1
CDR3 protein: CASSSRDRGLDTEAFF
CDR3 DNA: TGTGCCAGTAGTAGCCGGGACAGGGGATTGGACACTGAAGCTTTCTTT

clone size: .
D gene: .
V gene: TRBV2
J gene: TRBJ1-5
CDR3 protein: CASSEAGQVRNQPQHF
CDR3 DNA: TGTGCCAGCAGTGAAGCAGGTCAGGTCCGCAATCAGCCCCAGCATTTT

clone size: .
D gene: .
V gene: TRBV30
J gene: TRBJ1-1
CDR3 protein: CAWSVTRMNTEAFF
CDR3 DNA: TGTGCCTGGAGTGTGACGAGGATGAACACTGAAGCTTTCTTT

clone size: .
D gene: TRBD1
V gene: TRBV6-5
J gene: TRBJ1-5
CDR3 protein: CASAGQGNQPQHF
CDR3 DNA: TGTGCCAGCGCTGGACAGGGGAATCAGCCCCAGCATTTT

clone size: .
D gene: .
V gene: TRBV7-3
J gene: TRBJ2-2
CDR3 protein: CASSLMRGTGELFF
CDR3 DNA: TGTGCCAGCAGCTTAATGAGAGGGACCGGGGAGCTGTTTTTT

clone size: .
D gene: TRBD1
V gene: TRBV5-1
J gene: TRBJ2-7
CDR3 protein: CASSTGQGPYEQYF
CDR3 DNA: TGCGCCAGCAGCACGGGACAGGGGCCTTACGAGCAGTACTTC

clone size: .
D gene: TRBD1
V gene: TRBV7-2
J gene: TRBJ1-1
CDR3 protein: CASSLWPQGQVNTEAFF
CDR3 DNA: TGTGCCAGCAGCTTATGGCCCCAGGGACAGGTCAACACTGAAGCTTTCTTT

clone size: .
D gene: TRBD2
V gene: TRBV5-5
J gene: TRBJ2-1
CDR3 protein: CASSLDLRGVDEQFF
CDR3 DNA: TGTGCCAGCAGCTTGGATTTGCGGGGGGTGGATGAGCAGTTCTTC

clone size: .
D gene: .
V gene: TRBV3-1/TRBV3-2
J gene: TRBJ2-2
CDR3 protein: CASGMASGTNTGELFF
CDR3 DNA: TGTGCCAGCGGCATGGCGAGCGGAACGAACACCGGGGAGCTGTTTTTT